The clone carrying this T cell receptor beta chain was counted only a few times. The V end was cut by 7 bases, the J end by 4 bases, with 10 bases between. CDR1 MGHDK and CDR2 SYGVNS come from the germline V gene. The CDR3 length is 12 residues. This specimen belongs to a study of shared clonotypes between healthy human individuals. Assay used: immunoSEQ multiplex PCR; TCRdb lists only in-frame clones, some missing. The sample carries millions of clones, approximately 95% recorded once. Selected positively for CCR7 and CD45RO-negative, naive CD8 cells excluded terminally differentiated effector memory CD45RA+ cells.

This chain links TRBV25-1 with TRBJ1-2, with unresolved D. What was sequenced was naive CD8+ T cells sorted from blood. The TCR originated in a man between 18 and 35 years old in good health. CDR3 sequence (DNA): TGTGCCAGCATTAGGACGGCCTATGGCTACACCTTC. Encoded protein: CASIRTAYGYTF.